These 28 T cell receptor beta chains came from one sample sequenced in a study of cytomegalovirus exposure and HLA in healthy donors. Researchers ran the PCR with 60 Vbeta and 13 Jbeta primers. Sequencing used immunoSEQ multiplex PCR; TCRdb keeps in-frame clones, though not all of them. The sample has 170,000 or so clones, around four fifths seen once. Material: PBMCs. The source of these receptors is a woman aged 45-59 years in good health and CMV-seropositive.

This rearrangement joins TRBV14 to TRBJ2-1; weak D call: TRBD1 (6 bases). Germline V gene lookup returns CDR1 SGHDN and CDR2 FVKESK. Deletions cut 4 bases from V and 3 bases from J, with 10 bases between. The CDR3 is made up of 14 amino acids. CDR3 region: CASSPRDNYNEQFF. For the CDR3, the DNA is TGTGCCAGCAGCCCTCGGGACAACTACAATGAGCAGTTCTTC.

Remarks on this clone: Mismatch with germline at one junction end may stem from a read error. V gene TRBV7-3 combines with J gene TRBJ2-3, with D unresolved. Germline V lookup: CDR1 SGHTA, CDR2 FQGTGA. The CDR3 spans 15 residues. The CDR3 sequence is CASSSTDLNTDAQYF. As DNA, the CDR3 is TGTGCCAGCAGCTCCACTGATCTCAACACAGATGCGCAGTATTTT.

The chain joins TRBV10-3 to TRBJ1-5, with TRBD1 identical over 12 bases. The V and J ends lost 4 bases and 6 bases, in that order; junction bases with no gene match: 4. Looked up from germline, CDR1 is ENHRY and CDR2 is SYGVKD. The CDR3 totals 15 residues. The CDR3 DNA sequence: TGTGCCATCAGTGGGGGACAGGGGGCGGGTCAGCCCCAGCATTTT. Its translation: CAISGGQGAGQPQHF.

This sequence joins TRBV29-1 and TRBJ1-1, with 9 bases lining up with TRBD1. CDR3 length: 14 amino acids. CDR1 SQVTM and CDR2 ANQGSEA come from the germline V gene. After removal of 4 bases from V and 3 bases from J, the junction contained 6 bases not matched to a gene. In DNA, the CDR3 is TGCAGCGTTGTGGACAGGGGAAAGGACACTGAAGCTTTCTTT. This codes for CSVVDRGKDTEAFF.

This sequence joins TRBV7-2 and TRBJ1-2, with TRBD1 matching 7 bases. The length of the CDR3 is 13 residues. The J segment lost 7 bases and the V segment lost 3 bases, leaving 5 bases of the junction unmatched. Germline V lookup: CDR1 SGHTA, CDR2 FQGNSA. This CDR3 is CASSFEGAGGYTF. The CDR3 DNA reads as TGTGCCAGCAGCTTCGAGGGGGCGGGTGGCTACACCTTC.

The chain joins TRBV9 to TRBJ2-1; 8 bases agree with TRBD1. This CDR3 comprises 14 residues. Losses at the gene ends were 2 bases for V and 8 bases for J; bases not matched to a gene: 6. Germline CDR1 reads SGDLS; CDR2 reads YYNGEE. This chain's CDR3 is CASSVSHRGDEQFF. CDR3 coding DNA: TGTGCCAGCAGCGTTAGCCACAGGGGGGATGAGCAGTTCTTC. The whole variable domain, filled in from reference TRBV9 and TRBJ2-1, reads DSGVTQTPKHLITATGQRVTLRCSPRSGDLSVYWYQQSLDQGLQFLIQYYNGEERAKGNILERFSAQQFPDLHSELNLSSLELGDSALYFCASSVSHRGDEQFFGPGTRLTVL.

The chain employs TRBV5-5 and TRBJ1-1; weak D call: TRBD1 (5 bases). Trimming left V 0 bases short and J 0 bases short, with 9 bases between. CDR1 SGHKS and CDR2 YYEKEE come from the germline V gene (reference sequence). The CDR3 has 15 amino acids. The CDR3 DNA is TGTGCCAGCAGCTTGGGATGGGGCATGAACACTGAAGCTTTCTTT. Protein product: CASSLGWGMNTEAFF.

As for this clone: Its ends do not fully match the called genes, so a read error is possible. The chain links TRBV7-9 to TRBJ1-4; D gene ambiguous. Germline CDR1 reads SEHNR; CDR2 reads FQNEAQ (reference sequence). This CDR3 contains 14 residues. The CDR3 coding sequence is TGTTCCAGCAGCTCGTCGACGGGGTATGAAAAACTGTTTTTT. This translates into CSSSSSTGYEKLFF.

The chain recombines TRBV19 with TRBJ2-1; 9 bases align to TRBD2. The V gene end was trimmed by 5 bases and the J gene end by 8 bases; junction bases not matched to a gene: 10. From germline, CDR1 is LNHDA and CDR2 SQIVND (reference sequence). The CDR3 runs 15 residues. The CDR3 loop is CASSPPGLADHEQFF. The CDR3 region has the DNA TGTGCCAGTAGTCCCCCGGGACTAGCAGACCATGAGCAGTTCTTC.

A remark on this clone: Sequence at one end of the junction differs from germline and may be a read error. This chain connects TRBV5-4 to TRBJ1-2; the D is unclear. Germline loops: CDR1 SGHNT, CDR2 YYREEE (reference sequence). The length of the CDR3 is 12 residues. The CDR3 region is CASSSPSGPTCF. CDR3 DNA: TGTGCCAGCAGCTCCCCCTCTGGGCCGACCTGCTTC.

A word on this clone: Germline and junction disagree at one end, which may indicate a read error. The rearrangement links TRBV7-9 to TRBJ1-6, with D maybe TRBD1 (6 bases). Germline CDR1 reads SEHNR; CDR2 reads FQNEAQ (reference sequence). This CDR3 is 16 amino acids long. The CDR3 sequence: CSSSGGGAQGSSPLHF. The CDR3, as DNA: TGTTCCAGCAGCGGCGGGGGGGCGCAAGGTAGTTCACCCCTCCACTTT.

The chain links TRBV7-9 to TRBJ1-1, with TRBD1 matching 7 bases. The CDR3 is 17 residues long. The V segment lost 1 base and the J segment 1 base; nucleotides outside the gene matches: 9. Per the germline V gene, CDR1 is SEHNR and CDR2 is FQNEAQ (reference sequence). CDR3 amino acids: CASSLVVTGVTNTEAFF. DNA of the CDR3: TGTGCCAGCAGCTTAGTTGTTACAGGGGTAACGAACACTGAAGCTTTCTTT.

This chain joins TRBV10-1 and TRBJ2-1, with 8 bases identical to TRBD2. Germline CDR1 reads WNHNN; CDR2 reads SYGVQD (reference sequence). The CDR3 runs 16 residues. V shed 3 bases and J 2 bases; nucleotides not matched to a gene: 6. The CDR3 here is CASSEPGLVAYNEQFF. Here the CDR3 DNA reads TGCGCCAGCAGTGAACCGGGACTAGTCGCCTACAATGAGCAGTTCTTC.

V and J are TRBV4-3 and TRBJ2-5; the D gene is possibly TRBD1 (6 bases). The CDR3 extends over 16 amino acids. The V end lost 3 bases, the J end lost 2 bases, and 16 bases lay between the germline ends. Looked up from germline, CDR1 is LGHNA and CDR2 is YSLEER. CDR3 in DNA: TGCGCCAGCAGCCACCAGATGGGGCAGGGGCAAGAGACCCAGTACTTC. It encodes CASSHQMGQGQETQYF.

The chain has TRBV2 and TRBJ1-5; 7 nucleotides line up with TRBD1. V gave up 3 bases and J gave up 3 bases; unmatched junction bases: 5. Germline CDR1 reads SNHLY; CDR2 reads FYNNEI. This CDR3 is built from 15 residues. CDR3 DNA: TGTGCCAGCAGTGAGGGGACAGTATCCAATCAGCCCCAGCATTTT. Its translation is CASSEGTVSNQPQHF.

This clone was detected a few times. The chain couples TRBV7-8 to TRBJ2-7; D is possibly TRBD2 (6 bases). Per germline, CDR1 SGHVS and CDR2 FQNEAQ. This CDR3 is 13 amino acids long. V lost 1 base to trimming and J lost 6 bases, with 10 bases between them. The CDR3 here is CASSLGAGFEQYF. CDR3 sequence (DNA): TGTGCCAGCAGCTTAGGGGCGGGGTTCGAGCAGTACTTC. Drawing the rest from reference TRBV7-8 and TRBJ2-7, the complete variable domain is GAGVSQSPRYKVAKRGQDVALRCDPISGHVSLFWYQQALGQGPEFLTYFQNEAQLDKSGLPSDRFFAERPEGSVSTLKIQRTQQEDSAVYLCASSLGAGFEQYFGPGTRLTVT.

The chain recombines TRBV5-1 with TRBJ1-5; unclear D gene. Germline V gives CDR1 SGHRS, CDR2 YFSETQ. The CDR3 spans 14 residues. Trimming left V 0 bases short and J 1 base short, with 5 bases between. For the CDR3, the DNA is TGCGCCAGCAGCTTGGGGCAGAGCAATCAGCCCCAGCATTTT. As protein: CASSLGQSNQPQHF.

This clone was detected once. The chain uses TRBV19 and TRBJ1-3, with unresolved D. This CDR3 spans 16 amino acids. Trimming cost V 6 bases and J 0 bases, with 15 bases left between them. Germline CDR1 LNHDA, CDR2 SQIVND (reference sequence). The CDR3 DNA follows: TGTGCCAGTAGCTCGGGTCGAAAGAGCTCTGGAAACACCATATATTTT. Translating gives CASSSGRKSSGNTIYF.

The DNA for the CDR3 is TGTGCCAGTAGTATAGATAGCCCCTTCGGCTACACCTTC. It translates to CASSIDSPFGYTF. The rearrangement uses TRBV19 and TRBJ1-2; D gene uncertain. Trimming removed 0 bases from V and 8 bases from J, with 10 bases in between. The germline CDR1 and CDR2 sequences are LNHDA and SQIVND (reference sequence). The CDR3 runs 13 residues.

The rearrangement joins TRBV18 to TRBJ1-3; possibly TRBD1 for D (6 bases). Between the trimmed V and J ends, which lost 3 bases and 1 base, there was a span of 16 bases. Looked up from germline, CDR1 is KGHSH and CDR2 is LQKENI. The CDR3 spans 17 residues. The CDR3 DNA reads TGTGCCAGCTCACCGCCACAAAGGACAGCTTCTGGAAACACCATATATTTT. Protein: CASSPPQRTASGNTIYF.

The chain couples TRBV7-9 to TRBJ2-3, with 7 bases aligning to TRBD1. V was pared by 2 bases and J by 1 base, with 3 bases of the junction left unmatched. Germline values: CDR1 SEHNR, CDR2 FQNEAQ (reference sequence). The CDR3 contains 15 residues. The CDR3 DNA sequence: TGTGCCAGCAGCTTATACACAGGGGGCACAGATACGCAGTATTTT. This sequence encodes CASSLYTGGTDTQYF.

The J gene is TRBJ1-2, the V gene TRBV7-2, with D perhaps matching TRBD1 (5 bases). Trimming pared 9 bases from V and 0 bases from J, leaving 8 bases between. The CDR3 contains 12 residues. CDR1 and CDR2 from the germline V gene are SGHTA and FQGNSA. CDR3 residues: CASSTANYGYTF. In nucleotides, the CDR3 is TGTGCCAGTTCGACAGCTAACTATGGCTACACCTTC.

The rearrangement links TRBV2 to TRBJ2-5, with TRBD1 identical over 7 bases. Trimming took 4 bases from V and 4 from J; bases not matched to a gene: 6. In germline, CDR1 is SNHLY, CDR2 FYNNEI. The CDR3 runs 14 residues. In DNA, the CDR3 is TGTGCCAGCAGTGCTGACAGGGATTCAGAGACCCAGTACTTC. This translates into CASSADRDSETQYF. The whole variable domain, remainder taken from reference TRBV2 and TRBJ2-5, is EPEVTQTPSHQVTQMGQEVILRCVPISNHLYFYWYRQILGQKVEFLVSFYNNEISEKSEIFDDQFSVERPDGSNFTLKIRSTKLEDSAMYFCASSADRDSETQYFGPGTRLLVL.

This clone was found a few times. V is TRBV4-3 and J is TRBJ2-4; D gene unclear. Germline CDR1 LGHNA, CDR2 YSLEER. V was shortened by 0 bases and J by 6 bases, with 9 bases between the two germline ends. The CDR3 totals 14 residues. The CDR3 region has the DNA TGCGCCAGCAGCCAAGATTCCGCCGGAAACATTCAGTACTTC. It yields the protein CASSQDSAGNIQYF.

This rearrangement joins TRBV5-4 to TRBJ1-2; tentative D call: TRBD1 (6 bases). CDR3 length equals 12 residues. Trimming pared 4 bases from V and 14 bases from J, leaving 18 bases between. The V gene's germline CDR1 is SGHNT and CDR2 YYREEE (reference sequence). The CDR3 loop reads CASSSGQPSVTF. As DNA, the CDR3 is TGTGCCAGCAGCAGCGGACAGCCCAGTGTGACCTTC.

This chain links TRBV27 with TRBJ1-1, with D tentatively TRBD1 (5 bases). The V gene's germline CDR1 is MNHEY and CDR2 SMNVEV (reference sequence). Deletions cut 0 bases from V and 4 bases from J, with 12 bases between. The CDR3 covers 15 residues. CDR3 protein: CASSLSMDTSTEAFF. CDR3 nucleotide sequence: TGTGCCAGCAGTTTATCGATGGACACTTCCACTGAAGCTTTCTTT.

This chain joins TRBV19 and TRBJ2-7; a possible D gene is TRBD1 (6 bases). Germline-derived CDR1 and CDR2 are LNHDA and SQIVND (reference sequence). The CDR3 has 14 amino acids. V was pared by 2 bases and J by 2 bases, with 10 bases between. The DNA of the CDR3 is TGTGCCAGTAGTATATCAGGGGTCCCCTACGAGCAGTACTTC. This encodes CASSISGVPYEQYF.

The rearrangement uses TRBV7-3 and TRBJ2-1; 8 nucleotides agree with TRBD1. V dropped 5 bases and J dropped 5; count of bases not matched to a gene: 8. Germline loops: CDR1 SGHTA, CDR2 FQGTGA. The CDR3 has 15 amino acids. As DNA, the CDR3 is TGTGCCAGCAGCCAGAGACAGGGGATCGACAATGAGCAGTTCTTC. It translates to CASSQRQGIDNEQFF.